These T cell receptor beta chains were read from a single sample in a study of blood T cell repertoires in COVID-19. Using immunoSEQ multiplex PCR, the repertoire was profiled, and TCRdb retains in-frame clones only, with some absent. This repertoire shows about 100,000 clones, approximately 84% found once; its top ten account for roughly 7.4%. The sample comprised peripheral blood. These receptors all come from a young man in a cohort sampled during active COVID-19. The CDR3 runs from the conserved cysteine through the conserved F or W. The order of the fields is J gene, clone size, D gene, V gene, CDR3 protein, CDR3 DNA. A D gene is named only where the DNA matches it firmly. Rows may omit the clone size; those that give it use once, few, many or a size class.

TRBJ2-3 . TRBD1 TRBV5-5 CASSLVWRPGGPDTQYF TGTGCCAGCAGCTTGGTCTGGAGACCAGGGGGCCCAGATACGCAGTATTTT
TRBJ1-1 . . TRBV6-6 CASSYSESPEAFF TGTGCCAGCAGTTACTCGGAGAGCCCCGAAGCTTTCTTT
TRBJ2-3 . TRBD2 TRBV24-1 CATSDRLAGGGDTQYF TGTGCCACCAGTGACAGACTAGCGGGGGGGGGAGATACGCAGTATTTT
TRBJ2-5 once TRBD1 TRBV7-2 CASSDRDRGQETQYF TGTGCCAGCAGCGACCGGGACAGGGGTCAAGAGACCCAGTACTTC
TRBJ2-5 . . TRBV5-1 CASSLLGQSQETQYF TGCGCCAGCAGCTTGTTGGGCCAGAGCCAAGAGACCCAGTACTTC
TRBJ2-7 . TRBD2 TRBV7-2 CASSSTSGGGYEQYF TGTGCCAGCAGCTCGACTAGCGGGGGTGGCTACGAGCAGTACTTC
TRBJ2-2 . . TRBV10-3 CAISGTALNAGELFF TGTGCCATCAGTGGGACAGCCCTGAATGCCGGGGAGCTGTTTTTT
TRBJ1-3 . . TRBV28 CASSLGGSGNTIYF TGTGCCAGCAGCCTGGGGGGGTCAGGAAACACCATATATTTT
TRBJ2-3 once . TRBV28 CASSLSQGTDTQYF TGTGCCAGCAGTTTATCCCAGGGCACAGATACGCAGTATTTT
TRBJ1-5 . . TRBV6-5 CASSYSGDFNQPQHF TGTGCCAGCAGTTACTCGGGGGACTTCAATCAGCCCCAGCATTTT
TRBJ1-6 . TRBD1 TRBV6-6 CASSGGQVTNSPLHF TGTGCCAGCAGTGGGGGACAGGTAACAAATTCACCCCTCCACTTT
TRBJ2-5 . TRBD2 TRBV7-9 CASSSPTSGARETQYF TGTGCCAGCAGCTCGCCGACTAGCGGGGCGCGAGAGACCCAGTACTTC
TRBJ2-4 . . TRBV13 CASSLGQSRPAGNIQYF TGTGCCAGCAGCTTAGGGCAGTCCCGACCGGCGGGGAACATTCAGTACTTC
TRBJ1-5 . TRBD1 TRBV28 CASSLWSSTGYQPQHF TGTGCCAGCAGTTTATGGTCCTCGACAGGGTACCAGCCCCAGCATTTT
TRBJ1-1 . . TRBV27 CASSLTARRRINTEAFF TGTGCCAGCAGCTTAACCGCCCGGCGGAGGATTAACACTGAAGCTTTCTTT
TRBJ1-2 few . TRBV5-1 CASSLGEAYGYTF TGCGCCAGCAGCTTGGGCGAGGCCTATGGCTACACCTTC
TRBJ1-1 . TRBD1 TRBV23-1 CASSPWTGGGRTTEAFF TGCGCCAGCAGTCCCTGGACAGGGGGCGGTAGGACCACTGAAGCTTTCTTT
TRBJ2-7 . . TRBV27 CASSSTYEQYF TGTGCCAGCAGTTCCACCTACGAGCAGTACTTC
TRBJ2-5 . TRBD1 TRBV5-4 CASSSDRGLRETQYF TGTGCCAGCAGCTCCGACAGGGGGCTAAGAGAGACCCAGTACTTC
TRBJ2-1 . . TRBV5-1 CASSLTRQRDNEQFF TGCGCCAGCAGCTTAACAAGGCAGAGGGACAATGAGCAGTTCTTC
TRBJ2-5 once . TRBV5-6 CASHRDEETQYF TGTGCCAGCCACAGGGATGAAGAGACCCAGTACTTC
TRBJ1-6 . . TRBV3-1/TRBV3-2 CASSQDQGIYSPLHF TGTGCCAGCAGCCAAGACCAGGGGATATACTCACCCCTCCACTTT
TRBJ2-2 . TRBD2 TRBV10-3 CAISSGTSSNTGELFF TGTGCCATCAGTAGCGGGACCAGCTCGAACACCGGGGAGCTGTTTTTT
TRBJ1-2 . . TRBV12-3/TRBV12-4 CASSSAGGYGYTF TGTGCCAGCAGTTCCGCCGGGGGGTATGGCTACACCTTC
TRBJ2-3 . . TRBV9 CASSTRQPASSTDTQYF TGTGCCAGCAGCACCCGACAGCCGGCCTCTAGCACAGATACGCAGTATTTT